The sample holds many counts of the clone carrying this T cell receptor (beta chain). V was cut by 5 bases and J by 3 bases, with 11 bases left in between. Germline values: CDR1 SGHTA, CDR2 FQGNSA. The CDR3 spans 13 residues. The authors ran a second PCR of roughly 6 to 12 cycles using a sample-barcoded 5' primer and a J-beta primer mix. Unique molecular identifiers of 12 random nucleotides labeled each cDNA. Every sample gave at least 2.5 million paired-end reads containing CDR3. Each CDR3 protein gets one entry after TCRdb re-called the 5' RACE reads with MiXCR. Of roughly 2 million distinct CDR3 sequences detected, around 48% appear once; the ten largest clones hold over 2%. The data were taken from a study of blood T cells in healthy people across ages. Each sample gave at least 6 million isolated PBMCs.

The genes are TRBV7-2 and TRBJ2-7, with D unresolved. This TCR was recovered from a woman between 40 and 50 years old in good health. The specimen sequenced was blood. The CDR3 DNA sequence: TGTGCCAGCAGCCGATCCACAGTCTACGAGCAGTACTTC. Translation: CASSRSTVYEQYF.